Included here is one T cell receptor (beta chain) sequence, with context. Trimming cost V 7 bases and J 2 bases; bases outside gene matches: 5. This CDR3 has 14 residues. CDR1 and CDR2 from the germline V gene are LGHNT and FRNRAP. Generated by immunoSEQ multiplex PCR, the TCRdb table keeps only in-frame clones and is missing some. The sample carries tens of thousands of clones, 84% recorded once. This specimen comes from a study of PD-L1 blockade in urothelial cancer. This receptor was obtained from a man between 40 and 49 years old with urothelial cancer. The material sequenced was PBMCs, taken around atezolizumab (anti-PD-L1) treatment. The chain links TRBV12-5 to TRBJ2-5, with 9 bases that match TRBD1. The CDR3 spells CASVRGQGQETQYF. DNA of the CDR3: TGTGCTAGTGTTCGGGGACAGGGACAAGAGACCCAGTACTTC.